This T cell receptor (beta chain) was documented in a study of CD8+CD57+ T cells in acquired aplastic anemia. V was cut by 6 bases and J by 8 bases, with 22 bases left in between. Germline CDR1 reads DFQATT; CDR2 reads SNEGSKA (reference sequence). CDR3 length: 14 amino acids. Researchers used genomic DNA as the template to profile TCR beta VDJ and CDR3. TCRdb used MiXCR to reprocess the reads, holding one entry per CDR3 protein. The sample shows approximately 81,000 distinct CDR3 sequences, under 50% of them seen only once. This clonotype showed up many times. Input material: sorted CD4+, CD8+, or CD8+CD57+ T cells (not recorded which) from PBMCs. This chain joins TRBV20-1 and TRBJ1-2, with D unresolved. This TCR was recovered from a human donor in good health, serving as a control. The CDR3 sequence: CSALETSVALGYTF. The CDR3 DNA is TGCAGTGCCCTCGAGACGTCGGTAGCTTTAGGCTACACCTTC.